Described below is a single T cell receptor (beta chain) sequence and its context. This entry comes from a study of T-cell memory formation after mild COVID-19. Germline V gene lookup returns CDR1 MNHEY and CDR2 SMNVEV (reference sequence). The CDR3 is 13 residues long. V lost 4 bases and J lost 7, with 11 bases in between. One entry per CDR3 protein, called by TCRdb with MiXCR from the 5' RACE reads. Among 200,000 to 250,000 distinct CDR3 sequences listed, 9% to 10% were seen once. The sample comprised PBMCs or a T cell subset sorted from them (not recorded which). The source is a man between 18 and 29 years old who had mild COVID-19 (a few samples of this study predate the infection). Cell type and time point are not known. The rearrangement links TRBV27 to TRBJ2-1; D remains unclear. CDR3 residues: CASSSERWNEQFF. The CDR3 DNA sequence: TGTGCCAGCAGTTCTGAACGTTGGAATGAGCAGTTCTTC.